The clone carrying this TCR beta chain was recorded at least ten times. The record originates from a study of patients and donors after allogeneic stem cell transplantation. TCRdb re-called the RT-PCR reads with MiXCR, one entry per CDR3 protein. The sample records about a million distinct CDR3 sequences, roughly 18% being singletons. The CDR3 extends over 13 amino acids. Trimming left V 8 bases short and J 1 base short, with 9 bases between. In germline, CDR1 is LNHNV, CDR2 YYDKDF (reference sequence). The TCR was taken from a human donor who was either an allogeneic HSCT recipient or a stem cell or donor lymphocyte infusion donor (not recorded which). It is not recorded whose cells these are; they may come from a transplant donor. The sequenced sample consisted of blood, either unsorted or a sorted T cell fraction (not recorded which). The rearrangement joins TRBV15 to TRBJ1-5; unclear D gene. The CDR3 loop is CATGQKSNQPQHF. CDR3 coding DNA: TGTGCCACCGGTCAGAAGAGCAATCAGCCCCAGCATTTT.